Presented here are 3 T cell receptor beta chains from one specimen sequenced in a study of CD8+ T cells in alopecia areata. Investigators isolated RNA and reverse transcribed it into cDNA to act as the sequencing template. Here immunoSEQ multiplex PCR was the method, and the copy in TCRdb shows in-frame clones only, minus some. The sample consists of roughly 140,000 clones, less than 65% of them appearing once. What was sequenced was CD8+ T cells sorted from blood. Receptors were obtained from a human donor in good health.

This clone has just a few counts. The CDR3: CARQAWDAYEQYF. The DNA of the CDR3 is TGCGCCAGGCAGGCCTGGGACGCCTACGAGCAGTACTTC. This chain uses TRBV5-1 with TRBJ2-7, with D perhaps given as TRBD1 or TRBD2 (5 bases each). Germline V gives CDR1 SGHRS, CDR2 YFSETQ. The V gene lost 8 bases and the J gene lost 2 bases, with 14 bases spanning the gap. This CDR3 is 13 amino acids long.

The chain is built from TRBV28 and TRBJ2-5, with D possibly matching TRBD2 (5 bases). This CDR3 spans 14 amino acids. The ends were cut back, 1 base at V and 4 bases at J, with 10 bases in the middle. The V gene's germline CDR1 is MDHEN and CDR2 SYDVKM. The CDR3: CASSLLSGLETQYF. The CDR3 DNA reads TGTGCCAGCAGTTTATTATCGGGGTTAGAGACCCAGTACTTC.

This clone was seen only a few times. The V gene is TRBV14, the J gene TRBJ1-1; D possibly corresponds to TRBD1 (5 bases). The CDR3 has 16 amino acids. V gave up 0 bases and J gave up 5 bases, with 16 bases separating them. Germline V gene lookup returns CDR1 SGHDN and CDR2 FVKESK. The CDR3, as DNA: TGTGCCAGCAGCCAAGATCTGCAGTCCCCAGGGACTGAAGCTTTCTTT. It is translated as CASSQDLQSPGTEAFF.